This entry lists 20 T cell receptor beta chains sequenced from one sample in a study of shared clonotypes between healthy human individuals. Terminally differentiated effector memory CD45RA+ cells were excluded from the naive CD8 cells, which were CD45RO-negative and positively selected for CCR7. This table comes from immunoSEQ multiplex PCR, and its TCRdb copy is limited to in-frame clones, with some not included. The sample has millions of clones, more than 85% seen once; the top ten hold 1.5% to 2%. The sample consisted of naive CD8+ T cells from PBMCs. Receptors originate from a man younger than 30 in good health. Some clones in this sample may be carry-over from other donors' samples.

As concerns this clone: The identical CDR3 is also encoded by other nucleotide sequences in the sample. The J gene is TRBJ2-5, the V gene TRBV15, with D possibly being TRBD1 or TRBD2 (5 bases each). The V and J ends lost 3 bases and 1 base respectively, with 12 bases between them. The CDR3 consists of 15 residues. Germline CDR1 reads LNHNV; CDR2 reads YYDKDF (reference sequence). CDR3 DNA sequence: TGTGCCACCAGCAGGGGGGATGGGGGCCAAGAGACCCAGTACTTC. It translates to CATSRGDGGQETQYF.

This clone was detected a few times. The same CDR3 also results from other DNA sequences found in this sample. This chain links TRBV9 with TRBJ2-1; 9 positions agree with TRBD2. Germline V CDR1 and CDR2: SGDLS, YYNGEE. The CDR3 has 14 amino acids. With V trimmed by 4 bases and J by 3 bases, 2 bases remained unmatched. The CDR3: CASSPSGNYNEQFF. CDR3 bases: TGTGCCAGCAGCCCTAGCGGGAACTACAATGAGCAGTTCTTC.

Note on this clone: Other DNA sequences in this sample translate to the same CDR3. The rearrangement joins TRBV30 to TRBJ1-2, with D hard to call. Trimming left V 0 bases short and J 1 base short, with 6 bases between. The CDR3 spans 13 residues. Per the germline V gene, CDR1 is GTSNPN and CDR2 is SVGIG (reference sequence). This CDR3 reads CAWSVSGNYGYTF. The CDR3 DNA is TGTGCCTGGAGTGTATCGGGTAACTATGGCTACACCTTC.

The rearrangement joins TRBV9 to TRBJ2-1; 8 bases match TRBD2. The CDR3 contains 15 residues. Trimming removed 4 bases from V and 5 bases from J; junction bases left unmatched: 8. Per the germline V gene, CDR1 is SGDLS and CDR2 is YYNGEE. The CDR3 is CASSPGGLVNNEQFF. The CDR3, as DNA: TGTGCCAGCAGCCCGGGGGGGTTGGTGAACAATGAGCAGTTCTTC.

This chain uses TRBV5-1 with TRBJ2-1; possible D gene TRBD2, 6 bases. Germline loops: CDR1 SGHRS, CDR2 YFSETQ. With 7 bases removed from V and 4 bases from J, the gap between germline ends came to 18 bases. CDR3 length equals 15 residues. CDR3 sequence (DNA): TGCGCCAGCGGGAGGCAACGTCCAGAGTACAATGAGCAGTTCTTC. Encoded protein: CASGRQRPEYNEQFF.

J is TRBJ1-5 and V is TRBV7-9; D possibly corresponds to TRBD1 (5 bases). Germline assignment: CDR1 SEHNR and CDR2 FQNEAQ (reference sequence). With 4 bases removed from V and 1 base from J, the gap between germline ends came to 5 bases. CDR3 size: 13 residues. The CDR3 loop is CASSWGSNQPQHF. DNA of the CDR3: TGTGCCAGCAGCTGGGGGAGCAATCAGCCCCAGCATTTT.

The chain recombines TRBV4-1 with TRBJ1-6; 8 bases agree with TRBD1. Trimming cost V 5 bases and J 0 bases; bases outside gene matches: 9. The CDR3 runs 18 residues. The germline V gene has CDR1 MGHRA and CDR2 YSYEKL. CDR3 loop: CASSARQGTSSYNSPLHF. In DNA form, the CDR3 reads TGCGCCAGCAGCGCACGACAGGGGACGAGCTCCTATAATTCACCCCTCCACTTT.

The CDR3 bases are TGTGCCAGCAGCTGGTCTAGCACAGATACGCAGTATTTT. This encodes CASSWSSTDTQYF. This rearrangement joins TRBV5-6 to TRBJ2-3; D remains unclear. This CDR3 region has 13 residues. Germline assignment: CDR1 SGHDT and CDR2 YYEEEE. With 3 bases removed from V and 0 bases from J, the gap between germline ends came to 5 bases.

This sequence joins TRBV9 and TRBJ2-1; TRBD2 aligns across 7 bases. Germline loops: CDR1 SGDLS, CDR2 YYNGEE. V lost 3 bases and J lost 4; bases outside the gene matches: 10. This CDR3 has 16 amino acids. The CDR3, as DNA: TGTGCCAGCAGCGGCTTGCCCGGGACTACATACAATGAGCAGTTCTTC. It codes for CASSGLPGTTYNEQFF.

J is TRBJ2-3 and V is TRBV29-1; D may be TRBD2 (5 bases). Per germline, CDR1 SQVTM and CDR2 ANQGSEA. Trimming removed 3 bases at V and 0 bases at J, with 10 bases between. The CDR3 extends over 14 amino acids. The chain's CDR3 is CSVDGLPSTDTQYF. CDR3 in DNA: TGCAGCGTTGACGGACTCCCTAGCACAGATACGCAGTATTTT.

The CDR3 sequence: CASSLSGHQPQHF. CDR3 DNA: TGTGCCAGCAGCTTGTCAGGGCACCAGCCCCAGCATTTT. This chain uses TRBV5-5 with TRBJ1-5; possibly TRBD1 for D (5 bases). The CDR3 sequence is 13 residues long. V lost 1 base to trimming and J lost 7 bases, with 9 bases between them. Germline values: CDR1 SGHKS, CDR2 YYEKEE (reference sequence).

V gene TRBV18 combines with J gene TRBJ2-2; TRBD2 is a possible D gene (6 bases). V was trimmed by 0 bases and J by 7 bases, leaving 18 bases between them. CDR1 and CDR2 from the germline V gene are KGHSH and LQKENI. This CDR3 region has 17 residues. CDR3 sequence: CASSPPPGELSFGELFF. The CDR3 DNA sequence: TGTGCCAGCTCACCACCCCCGGGAGAGCTTAGTTTCGGGGAGCTGTTTTTT. Using reference TRBV18 and TRBJ2-2 for the parts outside the CDR3, the full variable domain is NAGVMQNPRHLVRRRGQEARLRCSPMKGHSHVYWYRQLPEEGLKFMVYLQKENIIDESGMPKERFSAEFPKEGPSILRIQQVVRGDSAAYFCASSPPPGELSFGELFFGEGSRLTVL.

This rearrangement joins TRBV7-9 to TRBJ2-7, with no clear D. The CDR3 is made up of 14 amino acids. V lost 0 bases to trimming and J lost 7 bases, with 13 bases between them. Germline assignment: CDR1 SEHNR and CDR2 FQNEAQ (reference sequence). CDR3 in amino acids: CASSLAGRPKEQYF. CDR3 DNA sequence: TGTGCCAGCAGCTTAGCGGGCCGGCCAAAGGAGCAGTACTTC.

The V gene is TRBV11-2, the J gene TRBJ2-7; 8 bases match TRBD1. J gave up 6 bases and V 5 bases, and 12 bases lay outside the gene matches. The CDR3 consists of 15 residues. Germline-derived CDR1 and CDR2 are SGHAT and FQNNGV. The CDR3, as DNA: TGTGCCAGCAGCGTCTCTGAGACAGGGGTTCTCGAGCAGTACTTC. Translated: CASSVSETGVLEQYF.

The chain joins TRBV10-3 to TRBJ2-2; the match to TRBD1 covers 11 bases. With V trimmed by 5 bases and J by 5 bases, 7 bases remained unmatched. The CDR3 is made up of 16 amino acids. Germline lookup yields CDR1 ENHRY and CDR2 SYGVKD. CDR3 coding DNA: TGTGCCATCAGTAGACCGGGACAGGGGGGAACCGGGGAGCTGTTTTTT. This gives the protein CAISRPGQGGTGELFF.

The table lists this clone with a few counts. Other nucleotide sequences in the sample specify the same CDR3. J is TRBJ2-2 and V is TRBV5-1, with D unresolved. Germline V CDR1 and CDR2: SGHRS, YFSETQ. There are 11 residues in the CDR3. V shed 5 bases and J shed 3 bases, with 2 bases lying between them. CDR3 sequence reads: CASSDTGELFF. In DNA form, the CDR3 reads TGCGCCAGCAGTGACACCGGGGAGCTGTTTTTT.

The chain joins TRBV7-3 to TRBJ2-7, with a tentative D call TRBD2 (6 bases). In germline, CDR1 is SGHTA, CDR2 FQGTGA. Trimming removed 0 bases from V and 6 bases from J, with 12 bases in between. The CDR3 length is 14 residues. This chain's CDR3 is CASSLTGGIGEQYF. The CDR3 bases are TGTGCCAGCAGCTTAACGGGCGGGATTGGCGAGCAGTACTTC.

V usage is TRBV10-1 and J usage is TRBJ2-4; TRBD1 might be the D (6 bases). CDR1 and CDR2 from the germline V gene are WNHNN and SYGVQD (reference sequence). The CDR3 is made up of 19 amino acids. V was clipped by 6 bases and J by 3 bases, with 27 bases between them. Here the CDR3 DNA reads TGCGCCAGCAGCCAGATTTCCCGGGACACAATATATCGCAAAAACATTCAGTACTTC. It is translated as CASSQISRDTIYRKNIQYF.

The chain couples TRBV15 to TRBJ1-5; D not certain. Germline V lookup: CDR1 LNHNV, CDR2 YYDKDF (reference sequence). CDR3 length equals 16 residues. V was trimmed by 0 bases and J by 2 bases, leaving 11 bases between them. The CDR3 region has the DNA TGTGCCACCAGCAGAGAAAGGAGGCAGGGCAATCAGCCCCAGCATTTT. It encodes CATSRERRQGNQPQHF.

The CDR3 DNA sequence: TGTGCCAGCAGTCCACCCCTTATAGCGGGAGAAGGGGCGAACACCGGGGAGCTGTTTTTT. This gives the protein CASSPPLIAGEGANTGELFF. The chain combines TRBV27 with TRBJ2-2; 9 nucleotides agree with TRBD2. The CDR3 is 20 amino acids. V lost 5 bases, J lost 0 bases, and 16 bases stayed unmatched. In germline, CDR1 is MNHEY, CDR2 SMNVEV (reference sequence).